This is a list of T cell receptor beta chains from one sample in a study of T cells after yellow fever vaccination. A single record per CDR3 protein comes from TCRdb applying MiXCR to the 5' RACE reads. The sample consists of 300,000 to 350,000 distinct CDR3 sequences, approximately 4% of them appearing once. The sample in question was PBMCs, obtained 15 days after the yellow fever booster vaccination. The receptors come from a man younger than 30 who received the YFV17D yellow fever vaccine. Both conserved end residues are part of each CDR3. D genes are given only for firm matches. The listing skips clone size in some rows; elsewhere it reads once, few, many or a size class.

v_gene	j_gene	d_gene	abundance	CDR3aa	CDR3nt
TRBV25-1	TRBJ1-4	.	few	CATRNDNEKLFF	TGTGCCACCCGGAATGATAATGAAAAACTGTTTTTT
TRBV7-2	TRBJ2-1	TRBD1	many	CASSHTGGAVWGEQFF	TGTGCCAGCAGCCATACAGGGGGCGCGGTCTGGGGTGAGCAGTTCTTC
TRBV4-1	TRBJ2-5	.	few	CASSQGGNMEETQYF	TGCGCCAGCAGCCAAGGGGGGAACATGGAAGAGACCCAGTACTTC
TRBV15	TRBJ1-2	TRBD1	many	CATSRHTGQGDSYTF	TGTGCCACCAGCAGACATACCGGACAGGGTGATAGCTACACCTTC
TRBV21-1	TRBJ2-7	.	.	CASSNIGRGAYEQYF	TGTGCCAGCAGCAATATTGGACGGGGGGCCTACGAGCAGTACTTC
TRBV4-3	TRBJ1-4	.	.	CASSLSTEKLFF	TGCGCCAGCAGCCTATCGACTGAAAAACTGTTTTTT
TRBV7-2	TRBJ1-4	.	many	CASSFGVGEKLFF	TGTGCCAGCAGCTTTGGGGTCGGTGAAAAACTGTTTTTT
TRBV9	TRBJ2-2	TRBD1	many	CASSDNAMRGQGELFF	TGTGCCAGCAGCGACAACGCGATGAGGGGGCAGGGGGAGCTGTTTTTT
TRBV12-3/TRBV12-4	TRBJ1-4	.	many	CASSFSGDGEKLFF	TGTGCCAGCAGTTTTTCAGGGGACGGGGAAAAACTGTTTTTT
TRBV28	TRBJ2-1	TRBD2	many	CASSPTSGGVYEQFF	TGTGCCAGCAGCCCGACTAGCGGGGGGGTATATGAGCAGTTCTTC